These 28 T cell receptor beta chains were sequenced from one sample in a study of blood T cell repertoires in COVID-19. Profiling relied on immunoSEQ multiplex PCR, and the TCRdb table lists in-frame clones only, not all of them. The data contain 250,000 to 400,000 clones, 80% to 90% of them seen just once; the ten biggest clones take up 1%. What was sequenced was peripheral blood. The receptor set was obtained from a man aged 50-60 years with active or convalescent COVID-19.

The chain recombines TRBV2 with TRBJ1-4; 9 bases match TRBD1. V was clipped by 6 bases and J by 6 bases; unmatched bases: 2. Germline V gene lookup returns CDR1 SNHLY and CDR2 FYNNEI. The CDR3 length is 13 residues. The CDR3 nucleotides are TGTGCCAGCAGACGGGACAGGGATGAAAAACTGTTTTTT. Amino acid sequence: CASRRDRDEKLFF.

This sequence joins TRBV9 and TRBJ2-1, with 7 bases aligning to TRBD2. V lost 1 base and J lost 0; bases outside the gene matches: 1. The CDR3 covers 15 residues. Germline CDR1 is SGDLS and CDR2 is YYNGEE. CDR3 sequence: CASSVSGASYNEQFF. DNA of the CDR3: TGTGCCAGCAGCGTAAGCGGGGCCTCCTACAATGAGCAGTTCTTC.

V is TRBV3-1 (or the pseudogene TRBV3-2) and J is TRBJ1-2; perhaps TRBD1 as D (5 bases). Germline loops: CDR1 LGHDT, CDR2 YNNKEL (reference sequence). The CDR3 sequence is 15 residues long. Trimming took 6 bases from V and 2 from J, leaving 16 bases between them. CDR3: CASSFTSRGNYGYTF. In DNA form, the CDR3 reads TGTGCCAGCAGTTTTACCTCACGGGGGAACTATGGCTACACCTTC.

This rearrangement joins TRBV28 to TRBJ1-3, with unresolved D. V dropped 3 bases and J dropped 9 bases, with 6 bases sitting between them. The germline gives CDR1 MDHEN, CDR2 SYDVKM. This CDR3 is 11 amino acids long. The DNA of the CDR3 is TGTGCCAGCAGTTTCCAGGTCACCATATATTTT. Protein product: CASSFQVTIYF.

The sample holds one count of this clone. The V gene is TRBV11-2, the J gene TRBJ1-4; 10 bases are a match to TRBD1. Unmatched junction bases numbered 11, after V lost 4 bases and J lost 6 bases. Germline assignment: CDR1 SGHAT and CDR2 FQNNGV. This CDR3 spans 17 amino acids. The DNA of the CDR3 is TGTGCCAGCAGCTCAATCGTCTCCGGGACAGGGGATGAAAAACTGTTTTTT. Translation gives CASSSIVSGTGDEKLFF.

The chain has TRBV7-3 and TRBJ2-2; 10 bases are a match to TRBD2. Germline loops: CDR1 SGHTA, CDR2 FQGTGA. Germline trimming cut 4 bases from V and 5 bases from J; bases unmatched to any gene: 7. The CDR3 totals 16 residues. CDR3 bases: TGTGCCAGCAGCTCTACTAGCGGGGTTCGGACCGGGGAGCTGTTTTTT. Protein product: CASSSTSGVRTGELFF.

The CDR3 loop is CASSQDFRGDQPQHF. Here the CDR3 DNA reads TGCGCCAGCAGCCAAGATTTTAGGGGTGATCAGCCCCAGCATTTT. The J gene is TRBJ1-5, the V gene TRBV4-1; the D gene is possibly TRBD1 (5 bases). The CDR3 is 15 amino acids. The V end lost 0 bases, the J end lost 5 bases, and 11 bases lay between the germline ends. Germline-derived CDR1 and CDR2 are MGHRA and YSYEKL.

The V call is TRBV6-1, the J call TRBJ1-5; tentative D call: TRBD1 (5 bases). The CDR3 has 14 amino acids. Germline V gene sequence: CDR1 MNHNS, CDR2 SASEGT. The germline V and J ends were trimmed by 3 bases and 7 bases, with 13 bases remaining between them. CDR3 amino acids: CASSDRQGRQPQHF. CDR3 nucleotide sequence: TGTGCCAGCAGTGATCGGCAGGGTAGGCAGCCCCAGCATTTT.

The rearrangement links TRBV5-4 to TRBJ1-6; 7 bases agree with TRBD1. Germline CDR1 and CDR2: SGHNT and YYREEE (reference sequence). The CDR3 runs to 15 residues. The ends lost 1 base at V and 5 bases at J; junction bases unmatched: 3. CDR3 DNA sequence: TGTGCCAGCAGCTTGAACAGGGGTAATAATTCACCCCTCCACTTT. Translated, it gives CASSLNRGNNSPLHF.

The chain couples TRBV11-1 to TRBJ2-7; a possible D gene is TRBD1 (6 bases). Trimming took off 0 bases at V and 4 bases at J, with 13 bases between the two ends. Germline V gene data show CDR1 as SGHAT and CDR2 as FQDESV (reference sequence). This CDR3 spans 15 amino acids. The CDR3 spells CASSLAVGQPYEQYF. DNA of the CDR3: TGTGCCAGCAGCTTAGCGGTGGGACAACCTTACGAGCAGTACTTC.

The gene calls are TRBV10-3 and TRBJ1-5; TRBD1 agrees at 7 bases. CDR3 length: 13 residues. CDR1 and CDR2 from the germline V gene are ENHRY and SYGVKD. After removal of 9 bases from V and 0 bases from J, the junction contained 2 bases not matched to a gene. The CDR3 sequence: CAIGTASNQPQHF. DNA for the CDR3: TGTGCCATTGGGACAGCTAGCAATCAGCCCCAGCATTTT.

The chain carries TRBV29-1 and TRBJ1-2, with 9 bases lining up with TRBD1. The V gene end was trimmed by 5 bases and the J gene end by 7 bases; junction bases not matched to a gene: 8. Germline V gene data show CDR1 as SQVTM and CDR2 as ANQGSEA. The CDR3 is made up of 13 amino acids. The DNA of the CDR3 is TGCAGCGTTCTCGGACAGGGGACTGGTGGCTACACCTTC. Residues: CSVLGQGTGGYTF. The entire variable domain, with the rest obtained from reference TRBV29-1 and TRBJ1-2, is as follows: SAVISQKPSRDICQRGTSLTIQCQVDSQVTMMFWYRQQPGQSLTLIATANQGSEATYESGFVIDKFPISRPNLTFSTLTVSNMSPEDSSIYLCSVLGQGTGGYTFGSGTRLTVV.

The chain is built from TRBV24-1 and TRBJ2-7; maybe TRBD2 (6 bases). Germline assignment: CDR1 KGHDR and CDR2 SFDVKD. Trimming left V 2 bases short and J 2 bases short, with 15 bases between. The CDR3 is made up of 16 amino acids. The CDR3 is CATSDSPGAGPYEQYF. The CDR3 DNA sequence: TGTGCCACCAGTGATTCTCCCGGGGCGGGACCCTACGAGCAGTACTTC.

The chain is built from TRBV18 and TRBJ2-5; D is ambiguous. The CDR3 totals 13 residues. CDR1 and CDR2 (germline): KGHSH, LQKENI. Trimming removed 3 bases at V and 7 bases at J, with 12 bases between. In nucleotides, the CDR3 is TGTGCCAGCTCACCGCCTGGGCTAAGGACCCAGTACTTC. It yields the protein CASSPPGLRTQYF.

The chain carries TRBV7-2 and TRBJ1-6, with D possibly TRBD1 on 5 matching bases. The CDR3 consists of 15 residues. Germline lookup yields CDR1 SGHTA and CDR2 FQGNSA. Trimming left V 4 bases short and J 5 bases short, with 12 bases between. The CDR3: CASSSLGLNNSPLHF. CDR3 in DNA: TGTGCCAGCAGCTCCCTGGGACTGAATAATTCACCCCTCCACTTT.

This chain connects TRBV2 to TRBJ2-3; D may be TRBD1 (5 bases). The CDR3 covers 15 residues. Deletions cut 6 bases from V and 2 bases from J, with 15 bases between. CDR1 and CDR2 from the germline V gene are SNHLY and FYNNEI. The CDR3 DNA reads TGTGCCAGCAGCCTGACGACAGCTCTCACAGATACGCAGTATTTT. Amino acids: CASSLTTALTDTQYF. Full variable domain (missing parts from reference TRBV2 and TRBJ2-3): EPEVTQTPSHQVTQMGQEVILRCVPISNHLYFYWYRQILGQKVEFLVSFYNNEISEKSEIFDDQFSVERPDGSNFTLKIRSTKLEDSAMYFCASSLTTALTDTQYFGPGTRLTVL.

The chain recombines TRBV29-1 with TRBJ1-1; 9 bases agree with TRBD1. The V segment lost 5 bases and the J segment 6 bases; nucleotides outside the gene matches: 7. The CDR3 sequence is 13 residues long. Per the germline V gene, CDR1 is SQVTM and CDR2 is ANQGSEA. The chain's CDR3 is CSVTTGGVAEAFF. DNA for the CDR3: TGCAGCGTTACCACAGGGGGCGTCGCTGAAGCTTTCTTT.

The J gene is TRBJ1-3, the V gene TRBV19, with 10 positions matching TRBD1. CDR1 is LNHDA, CDR2 SQIVND, per germline (reference sequence). The CDR3 has 14 amino acids. After removal of 6 bases from V and 4 bases from J, the junction contained 3 bases not matched to a gene. CDR3 coding DNA: TGTGCCAGTAGGGGACAGGGGAGAGGAAACACCATATATTTT. Its translation is CASRGQGRGNTIYF.

J is TRBJ2-5 and V is TRBV6-5, with TRBD2 matching 13 bases. Germline values: CDR1 MNHEY, CDR2 SVGAGI. The J segment lost 4 bases and the V segment lost 4 bases, leaving 3 bases of the junction unmatched. There are 15 residues in the CDR3. Written as DNA, the CDR3 is TGTGCCAGCAGTTGGACTAGCGGGGGAGCAGAGACCCAGTACTTC. Its translation is CASSWTSGGAETQYF.

The chain carries TRBV19 and TRBJ2-3; 8 bases line up with TRBD1. Per germline, CDR1 LNHDA and CDR2 SQIVND (reference sequence). The CDR3 has 15 amino acids. The V gene end was trimmed by 6 bases and the J gene end by 3 bases; junction bases not matched to a gene: 8. In DNA, the CDR3 is TGTGCCAGTAGATCGGACAGGGAAAGGACAGATACGCAGTATTTT. Encoded protein: CASRSDRERTDTQYF.

CDR3 nucleotides: TGCGCCAGCAGCTTGGGACAGGGGCGTTACACCGGGGAGCTGTTTTTT. Translated, it gives CASSLGQGRYTGELFF. V usage is TRBV5-1 and J usage is TRBJ2-2, with 8 bases lining up with TRBD1. The CDR3 totals 16 residues. The junction had 4 bases not matched to a gene; V was cut back by 0 bases and J by 3 bases. Germline assignment: CDR1 SGHRS and CDR2 YFSETQ. Full variable domain (rest looked up from reference TRBV5-1 and TRBJ2-2): KAGVTQTPRYLIKTRGQQVTLSCSPISGHRSVSWYQQTPGQGLQFLFEYFSETQRNKGNFPGRFSGRQFSNSRSEMNVSTLELGDSALYLCASSLGQGRYTGELFFGEGSRLTVL.

The sample holds one count of this clone. One junction end does not reproduce the germline sequence, and a read error may be involved. This chain uses TRBV19 with TRBJ1-3; TRBD1 matches at 10 bases. Per germline, CDR1 LNHDA and CDR2 SQIVND (reference sequence). The CDR3 is 12 amino acids. CDR3 in amino acids: CASTPTGGEITF. The DNA for the CDR3 is TGTGCCAGTACCCCGACAGGGGGCGAGATCACTTTT.

The rearrangement uses TRBV7-8 and TRBJ2-2, with D possibly being TRBD1 (6 bases). In germline, CDR1 is SGHVS, CDR2 FQNEAQ. There are 14 residues in the CDR3. V gave up 5 bases and J gave up 3 bases, with 10 bases separating them. CDR3 protein: CASSPGQYTGELFF. In nucleotides, the CDR3 is TGTGCCAGCAGCCCGGGACAATACACCGGGGAGCTGTTTTTT.

The V gene is TRBV30, the J gene TRBJ1-2, with TRBD1 matching over 12 bases. The CDR3 spans 14 residues. Trimming cost V 4 bases and J 7 bases; bases outside gene matches: 7. Germline assignment: CDR1 GTSNPN and CDR2 SVGIG (reference sequence). CDR3 protein: CAWIGTGGVGGYTF. As DNA, the CDR3 is TGTGCCTGGATAGGGACAGGGGGCGTGGGTGGCTACACCTTC. The variable domain in full, with the rest retrieved from reference TRBV30 and TRBJ1-2, is SQTIHQWPATLVQPVGSPLSLECTVEGTSNPNLYWYRQAAGRGLQLLFYSVGIGQISSEVPQNLSASRPQDRQFILSSKKLLLSDSGFYLCAWIGTGGVGGYTFGSGTRLTVV.

In DNA form, the CDR3 reads TGTGCCAGCAGCTTACCTTGGACAGGGGGAGACTATGGCTACACCTTC. Translated, it gives CASSLPWTGGDYGYTF. The chain links TRBV7-9 to TRBJ1-2, with TRBD1 matching over 10 bases. The germline gives CDR1 SEHNR, CDR2 FQNEAQ (reference sequence). With 2 bases clipped from V and 3 bases from J, the junction kept 6 bases outside the gene matches. The CDR3 consists of 16 residues.

The chain has TRBV6-6 and TRBJ2-2; 7 nucleotides align to TRBD1. CDR3 length: 14 amino acids. The germline gives CDR1 MNHNY, CDR2 SVGAGI (reference sequence). V shed 6 bases and J 3 bases; nucleotides not matched to a gene: 4. In nucleotides, the CDR3 is TGTGCCAGCAGCAAAGACAGGGACACCGGGGAGCTGTTTTTT. Its protein is CASSKDRDTGELFF.

V is TRBV6-2 or TRBV6-3 and J is TRBJ1-2; no firm D call. The V end lost 2 bases, the J end lost 4 bases, and 8 bases lay between the germline ends. CDR1 is MNHEY, CDR2 SVGEGT, per germline. The CDR3 covers 13 residues. CDR3 coding DNA: TGTGCCAGCAGTTACGAGGGAACCTATGGCTACACCTTC. Amino acids: CASSYEGTYGYTF.

The chain uses TRBV2 and TRBJ2-7; 7 bases line up with TRBD1. CDR3 length: 14 residues. The ends lost 6 bases at V and 6 bases at J; junction bases unmatched: 11. The germline V gene encodes CDR1 SNHLY and CDR2 FYNNEI. CDR3: CASSQQRTGPEQYF. The CDR3 DNA reads TGTGCCAGCAGCCAACAGCGGACAGGCCCCGAGCAGTACTTC.